This record looks at one T cell receptor (beta chain) sequence and its context. What it binds is not known. The data derive from a study of cytomegalovirus exposure and HLA in healthy donors. Study as a whole: There were 70 million to 95 million unique TCRs (from HLA-typed donors) in an early data release. Study conclusions and caveats: HLA allele associations emerged for about 16,000 TCR beta sequences in a later analysis, at 0.05 false discovery rate.

In the PCR, 60 Vbeta and 13 Jbeta primers were used. The data were produced by immunoSEQ multiplex PCR, yet TCRdb's version contains in-frame clones alone and is incomplete. The data contain approximately 210,000 clones, about four fifths of them singletons. This clonotype was obtained from a woman in her forties in good health and CMV-seronegative. Sequencing input: PBMCs.

The DNA for the CDR3 is TGTGCCAGCAGGGCAACAGGGGGCGATACTGAAGCTTTCTTT. It specifies CASRATGGDTEAFF. The rearrangement links TRBV6-5 to TRBJ1-1, with TRBD1 matching 9 bases. Trimming removed 6 bases from V and 5 bases from J; junction bases left unmatched: 7. This CDR3 has 14 amino acids. Germline V CDR1 and CDR2: MNHEY, SVGAGI.